The clone carrying this T cell receptor (beta chain) occurred a few times. Its target is unknown. Primers included in the PCR were 60 Vbeta and 13 Jbeta primers. The method was immunoSEQ multiplex PCR; TCRdb's version includes in-frame clones alone and lacks a portion of them. The sample records 120,000 to 150,000 clones, approximately 80% being singletons. This entry is derived from a study of cytomegalovirus exposure and HLA in healthy donors. Study-wide findings and caveats: Differences between HLA loci emerged in a later analysis of TCR association rates, with DRB1 most and HLA-C fewest. Later analysis suggested most CMV-associated TCR beta chains were HLA-restricted.

This receptor was identified in a woman in her thirties or forties in good health and CMV-seronegative. Sequenced material: PBMCs.

CDR3 amino acids: CASSPGQGGLWGYTF. The CDR3 DNA follows: TGTGCCAGCAGTCCCGGACAGGGGGGATTGTGGGGCTACACCTTC. The rearrangement joins TRBV28 to TRBJ1-2; 10 nucleotides agree with TRBD1. Germline CDR1 MDHEN, CDR2 SYDVKM. This CDR3 comprises 15 residues. The ends lost 5 bases at V and 8 bases at J; junction bases unmatched: 11.